This T cell receptor (beta chain) was retrieved from a study of CD8+ T cells in alopecia areata. The study, taken as a whole, reports: Mouse data revealed clearer TCR sharing than patient data did, a gap possibly tied to HLA. Scalp sequencing captures resident alphabeta T cells of normal skin too. Greater clonality was observed in lesional scalp samples, especially alopecia totalis/universalis, versus normal scalp.

The J segment lost 2 bases and the V segment lost 0 bases, leaving 7 bases of the junction unmatched. The CDR3 contains 16 residues. Germline CDR1 and CDR2: SGHNT and YYREEE (reference sequence). With respect to this clone: Its antigen is unknown.

Reverse transcription of extracted RNA yielded cDNA, which provided the sequencing template. Sequencing was performed with immunoSEQ multiplex PCR; in TCRdb, only in-frame clones are kept and a portion is missing. The table lists 140,000 to 150,000 clones, roughly 60% of them singletons, with approximately 34% in the top ten. This clonotype was obtained from a human donor in good health. The chain is built from TRBV5-4 and TRBJ2-5; TRBD1 agrees at 7 bases. The sample consisted of CD8+ T cells sorted from blood. CDR3 bases: TGTGCCAGCAGCTTGGGTAGACAGGGCGAACAAGAGACCCAGTACTTC. This sequence encodes CASSLGRQGEQETQYF.